These 10 T cell receptor beta chains share one sample of origin, sequenced in a study of T cells in Graves' hyperthyroidism and ophthalmopathy. Amplification of TCR beta CDR3 regions was performed using RNA transcripts as template. First-round RT-PCR targeting the TCR CDR3 was performed with the HTBI primer set. TCRdb itself ran the multiplex PCR reads through MiXCR, one entry per CDR3 protein. Among 450,000 to 700,000 distinct CDR3 sequences, about 45% were seen once, and the ten largest hold around 19%. Material for sequencing was peripheral blood or thyroid tissue (not recorded which). These TCRs come from an adult woman with Graves' disease, either hyperthyroidism or ophthalmopathy (not recorded which).

The chain carries TRBV30 and TRBJ2-2; D possibly matches TRBD1 or TRBD2 (6 bases each). The V gene lost 1 base and the J gene lost 7 bases, with 19 bases spanning the gap. The CDR3 is made up of 16 amino acids. Per germline, CDR1 GTSNPN and CDR2 SVGIG (reference sequence). CDR3 in DNA: TGTGCCTGGAGTGCAGGGACTGGCCGAGGGGGCGGGGAGCTGTTTTTT. Its translation: CAWSAGTGRGGGELFF.

The V call is TRBV15, the J call TRBJ1-1; 8 bases line up with TRBD1. The CDR3 is 16 residues long. Germline V lookup: CDR1 LNHNV, CDR2 YYDKDF (reference sequence). The V segment lost 1 base and the J segment 1 base; nucleotides outside the gene matches: 5. CDR3 DNA: TGTGCCACCAGCAGAGGACTCAGGGGGCGGAACACTGAAGCTTTCTTT. Its protein product is CATSRGLRGRNTEAFF.

This chain links TRBV9 with TRBJ1-1, with TRBD1 as a possible D gene (5 bases). The CDR3 sequence is 16 residues long. Germline lookup yields CDR1 SGDLS and CDR2 YYNGEE. Trimming shortened V by 7 bases and J by 1 base, and 20 bases separated the two germline ends. This CDR3 is CASSPPYQGKNTEAFF. The CDR3 coding sequence is TGTGCCAGCTCACCACCGTATCAGGGAAAGAACACTGAAGCTTTCTTT. Supplemented by reference TRBV9 and TRBJ1-1, the full variable domain reads DSGVTQTPKHLITATGQRVTLRCSPRSGDLSVYWYQQSLDQGLQFLIQYYNGEERAKGNILERFSAQQFPDLHSELNLSSLELGDSALYFCASSPPYQGKNTEAFFGQGTRLTVV.

This clonotype was found many times. CDR3 in DNA: TGCGCCAGCAGCTTGGGACTAACTAGTTCTAGCTCCTACGAGCAGTACTTC. Translating it yields CASSLGLTSSSSYEQYF. The chain links TRBV5-1 to TRBJ2-7; D possibly corresponds to TRBD2 (5 bases). The ends were cut back, 0 bases at V and 0 bases at J, with 16 bases in the middle. The CDR3 runs to 17 residues. Germline CDR1 and CDR2: SGHRS and YFSETQ.

This clonotype has just a few counts. The chain joins TRBV5-1 to TRBJ2-2; unclear D gene. Looked up from germline, CDR1 is SGHRS and CDR2 is YFSETQ. V lost 0 bases and J 0 bases, leaving 6 bases between the germline ends. The length of the CDR3 is 15 residues. The CDR3 here is CASSLGATNTGELFF. DNA for the CDR3: TGCGCCAGCAGCTTGGGAGCTACGAACACCGGGGAGCTGTTTTTT. The variable domain in full, completed from reference TRBV5-1 and TRBJ2-2, reads KAGVTQTPRYLIKTRGQQVTLSCSPISGHRSVSWYQQTPGQGLQFLFEYFSETQRNKGNFPGRFSGRQFSNSRSEMNVSTLELGDSALYLCASSLGATNTGELFFGEGSRLTVL.

The chain combines TRBV7-8 with TRBJ2-4; 7 bases are shared with TRBD1. This CDR3 comprises 14 residues. Germline V gives CDR1 SGHVS, CDR2 FQNEAQ. V dropped 2 bases and J dropped 12; count of bases not matched to a gene: 10. The CDR3 nucleotides read TGTGCCAGCAGCTTAAGTCGACAGGGCGGCAATCAGTACTTC. Translated, it gives CASSLSRQGGNQYF.

This clonotype was seen only once. The gene calls are TRBV5-5 and TRBJ2-6; 7 bases match TRBD1. With 4 bases clipped from V and 10 bases from J, the junction kept 8 bases outside the gene matches. Germline V gives CDR1 SGHKS, CDR2 YYEKEE (reference sequence). The CDR3 loop spans 14 amino acids. CDR3 in DNA: TGTGCCAGCAGCAGACAGGGACAACCTAACGTCCTGACTTTC. It encodes CASSRQGQPNVLTF.

The table lists this clonotype with a count of one. The chain employs TRBV29-1 and TRBJ1-1, with 8 bases matching TRBD1. Per the germline V gene, CDR1 is SQVTM and CDR2 is ANQGSEA. Trimming cost V 6 bases and J 5 bases; bases outside gene matches: 5. This CDR3 has 12 amino acids. In DNA form, the CDR3 reads TGCAGCGTGTCTACAGGGGGGACTGAAGCTTTCTTT. Translating it yields CSVSTGGTEAFF. The full variable domain, with the rest looked up from reference TRBV29-1 and TRBJ1-1, is SAVISQKPSRDICQRGTSLTIQCQVDSQVTMMFWYRQQPGQSLTLIATANQGSEATYESGFVIDKFPISRPNLTFSTLTVSNMSPEDSSIYLCSVSTGGTEAFFGQGTRLTVV.

The rearrangement uses TRBV2 and TRBJ2-2, with TRBD2 identical over 16 bases. Looked up from germline, CDR1 is SNHLY and CDR2 is FYNNEI. Trimming removed 5 bases from V and 4 bases from J; junction bases left unmatched: 7. CDR3 length: 18 residues. The CDR3 coding sequence is TGTGCCAGCAGTACCCCGGGACTAGCGGGAGGGGGCACCGGGGAGCTGTTTTTT. The encoded protein is CASSTPGLAGGGTGELFF.

This clonotype has only a few counts. This sequence joins TRBV6-5 and TRBJ2-7, with 9 bases identical to TRBD2. V was clipped by 0 bases and J by 5 bases; unmatched bases: 11. Germline lookup yields CDR1 MNHEY and CDR2 SVGAGI. This CDR3 has 17 residues. CDR3 region: CASSYSIYQREVHEQYF. In nucleotides, the CDR3 is TGTGCCAGCAGTTACTCGATATACCAGCGGGAGGTCCACGAGCAGTACTTC.